The clone carrying this T cell receptor beta chain was counted many times. What it binds is not known. A second PCR, run for about 6 to 11 cycles, used a sample-barcoded 5' primer plus a J-beta primer mix. Each cDNA molecule was tagged by a template-switch adaptor with 12 random nucleotides. From the 5' RACE reads, TCRdb called clonotypes with MiXCR, one entry per CDR3 protein. Of about 690,000 distinct CDR3 sequences in the sample, around two fifths are singletons; the top ten hold around 30%. The germline V gene has CDR1 MNHNY and CDR2 SVGAGI (reference sequence). CDR3 length: 16 amino acids. After removal of 0 bases from V and 3 bases from J, the junction contained 4 bases not matched to a gene. The entry originates in a study of blood T cells in healthy people across ages. Overall study findings and caveats: Changes in expanded clonotypes were possibly confounded, as the CMV status of donors was unknown. PBMCs went unsorted, and a conclusive naive versus antigen-experienced comparison was therefore prevented.

This rearrangement joins TRBV6-6 to TRBJ1-5, with 8 bases matching TRBD1. The sample comprised blood. This receptor was identified in a man of 80 years or more in good health. For the CDR3, the DNA is TGTGCCAGCAGTTACTCAACAGGGGGGTCCAATCAGCCCCAGCATTTT. Translation gives CASSYSTGGSNQPQHF.